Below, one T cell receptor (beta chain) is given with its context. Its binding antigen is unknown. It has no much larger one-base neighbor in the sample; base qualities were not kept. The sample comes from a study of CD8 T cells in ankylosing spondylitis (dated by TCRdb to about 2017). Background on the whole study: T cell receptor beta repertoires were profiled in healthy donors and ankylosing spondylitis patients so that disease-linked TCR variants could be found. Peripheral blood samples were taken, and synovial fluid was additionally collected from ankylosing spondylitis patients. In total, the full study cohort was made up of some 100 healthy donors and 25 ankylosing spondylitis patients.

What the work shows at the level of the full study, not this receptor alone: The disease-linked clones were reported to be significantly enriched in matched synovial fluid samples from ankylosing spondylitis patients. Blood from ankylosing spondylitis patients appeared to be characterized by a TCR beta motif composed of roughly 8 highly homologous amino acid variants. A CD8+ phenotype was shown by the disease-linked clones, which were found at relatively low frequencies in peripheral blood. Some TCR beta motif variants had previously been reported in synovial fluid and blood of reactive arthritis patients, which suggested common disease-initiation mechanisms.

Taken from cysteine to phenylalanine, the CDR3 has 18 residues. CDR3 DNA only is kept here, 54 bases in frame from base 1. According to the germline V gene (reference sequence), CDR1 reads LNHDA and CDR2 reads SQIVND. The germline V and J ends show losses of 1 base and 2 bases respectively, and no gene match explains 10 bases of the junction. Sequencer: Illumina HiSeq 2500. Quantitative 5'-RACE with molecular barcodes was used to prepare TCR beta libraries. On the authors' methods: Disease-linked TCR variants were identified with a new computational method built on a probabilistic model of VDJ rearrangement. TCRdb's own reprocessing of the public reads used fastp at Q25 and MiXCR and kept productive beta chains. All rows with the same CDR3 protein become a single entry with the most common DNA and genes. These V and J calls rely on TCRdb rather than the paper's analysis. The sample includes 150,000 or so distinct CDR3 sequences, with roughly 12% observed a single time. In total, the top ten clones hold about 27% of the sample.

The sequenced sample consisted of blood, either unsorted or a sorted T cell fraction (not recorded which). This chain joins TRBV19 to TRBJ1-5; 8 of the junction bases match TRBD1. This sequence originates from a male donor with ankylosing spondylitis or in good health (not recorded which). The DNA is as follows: TGTGCCAGTAGTATAGGCCGCCTCACAGGGGGGGGCAATCAGCCCCAGCATTTT. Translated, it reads CASSIGRLTGGGNQPQHF.